Each of the 10 T cell receptor beta chains below was sequenced from the same sample in a study of CD8 T cell repertoires and HIV-1 epitope variants (dated by TCRdb to 2019 to 2021). The method behind the library was the immunoSEQ multiplex PCR assay. The source is immuneACCESS, and TCRdb retained only in-frame sequences with V and J called. Part of the clones is not carried over; for the studies checked, unresolved V genes explain less than half of this, and the remainder is unexplained. The table for this sample lists 90,000 or so clones; approximately 70% of them were counted only once. 20% to 30% of the sample goes to the ten largest clones. The specimen was uncultured baseline CD8+ T cells from peripheral blood mononuclear cells (PBMCs). These TCRs come from a male donor with HIV.

The chain uses TRBV19 and TRBJ1-2; 7 bases are shared with TRBD1. With V trimmed by 6 bases and J by 2 bases, 9 bases remained unmatched. The germline V gene has CDR1 LNHDA and CDR2 SQIVND (reference sequence). This CDR3 is 15 amino acids long. The CDR3 protein is CASSPQTGMNYGYTF. The CDR3 nucleotides read TGTGCCAGTAGCCCTCAGACAGGGATGAACTATGGCTACACCTTC.

The V and J genes are TRBV19 and TRBJ2-1, with 10 bases identical to TRBD2. The germline gives CDR1 LNHDA, CDR2 SQIVND (reference sequence). V shed 2 bases and J 4 bases; nucleotides not matched to a gene: 2. This CDR3 contains 15 residues. This CDR3 is CASSISGRAYNEQFF. DNA for the CDR3: TGTGCCAGTAGTATAAGCGGGAGGGCGTACAATGAGCAGTTCTTC.

This clone appeared a few times. The chain links TRBV28 to TRBJ2-6; D is unclear. Germline V gene data show CDR1 as MDHEN and CDR2 as SYDVKM. This CDR3 region has 14 residues. V lost 9 bases and J lost 0, with 9 bases in between. The CDR3: CASGMNSGANVLTF. The CDR3 bases are TGTGCCAGTGGGATGAACTCTGGGGCCAACGTCCTGACTTTC. Together with reference TRBV28 and TRBJ2-6, the CDR3 gives the full variable domain: DVKVTQSSRYLVKRTGEKVFLECVQDMDHENMFWYRQDPGLGLRLIYFSYDVKMKEKGDIPEGYSVSREKKERFSLILESASTNQTSMYLCASGMNSGANVLTFGAGSRLTVL.

The V gene is TRBV6-1, the J gene TRBJ2-5; no clear D. The germline V and J ends were trimmed by 3 bases and 2 bases, with 13 bases remaining between them. The germline CDR1 and CDR2 sequences are MNHNS and SASEGT. The CDR3 sequence is 15 residues long. The CDR3 here is CASSDRAMGQETQYF. In DNA form, the CDR3 reads TGTGCCAGCAGTGATCGCGCTATGGGGCAAGAGACCCAGTACTTC.

This sequence joins TRBV9 and TRBJ2-5; TRBD1 aligns across 8 bases. The J segment lost 4 bases and the V segment lost 0 bases, leaving 8 bases of the junction unmatched. This CDR3 contains 16 residues. CDR1 is SGDLS and CDR2 is YYNGEE in the germline V gene. The CDR3 coding sequence is TGTGCCAGCAGCGTAGATGAGGGACAGGCCGGAGAGACCCAGTACTTC. Translated, it gives CASSVDEGQAGETQYF.

The chain combines TRBV5-1 with TRBJ2-5; D gene ambiguous. The V gene lost 4 bases and the J gene lost 7 bases, with 8 bases spanning the gap. The CDR3 is 11 amino acids. Per the germline V gene, CDR1 is SGHRS and CDR2 is YFSETQ. CDR3 sequence (DNA): TGCGCCAGCAGCGTCGAGAGGACCCAGTACTTC. It translates to CASSVERTQYF. The complete variable domain, with remaining parts taken from reference TRBV5-1 and TRBJ2-5, reads KAGVTQTPRYLIKTRGQQVTLSCSPISGHRSVSWYQQTPGQGLQFLFEYFSETQRNKGNFPGRFSGRQFSNSRSEMNVSTLELGDSALYLCASSVERTQYFGPGTRLLVL.

The chain recombines TRBV5-1 with TRBJ1-2; no reliable D call. The length of the CDR3 is 14 residues. The germline V gene encodes CDR1 SGHRS and CDR2 YFSETQ. V lost 0 bases and J 1 base, leaving 7 bases between the germline ends. Here the CDR3 DNA reads TGCGCCAGCAGCTTGGGTGACGGTAACTATGGCTACACCTTC. Residues: CASSLGDGNYGYTF. The complete variable domain, with remaining parts taken from reference TRBV5-1 and TRBJ1-2, reads KAGVTQTPRYLIKTRGQQVTLSCSPISGHRSVSWYQQTPGQGLQFLFEYFSETQRNKGNFPGRFSGRQFSNSRSEMNVSTLELGDSALYLCASSLGDGNYGYTFGSGTRLTVV.

The gene calls are TRBV28 and TRBJ1-4; D is ambiguous. Germline lookup yields CDR1 MDHEN and CDR2 SYDVKM. The CDR3 spans 12 residues. Trimming took 5 bases from V and 10 from J, leaving 11 bases between them. CDR3 sequence (DNA): TGTGCCAGCAGTCCGGAGTTGAGAAAACTGTTTTTT. This encodes CASSPELRKLFF.

This clone was counted between two and nine times. V usage is TRBV6-5 and J usage is TRBJ2-4; TRBD2 aligns across 10 bases. Germline lookup yields CDR1 MNHEY and CDR2 SVGAGI. The CDR3 length is 14 residues. Unmatched junction bases numbered 5, after V lost 5 bases and J lost 7 bases. The DNA of the CDR3 is TGTGCCAGCAGTCCTAGCGGGAGTTCTAACATTCAGTACTTC. Its protein product is CASSPSGSSNIQYF.

CDR3 in DNA: TGTGCCACCAGCGTCGGGACAGGGGGAGGCTACACCTTC. Its translation: CATSVGTGGGYTF. The J gene is TRBJ1-2, the V gene TRBV15; TRBD1 aligns across 11 bases. Per germline, CDR1 LNHNV and CDR2 YYDKDF (reference sequence). The CDR3 has 13 amino acids. V trimming: 5 bases; J trimming: 8 bases; junction bases outside the gene matches: 4.